Listed below are T cell receptor beta chains from one sample, sequenced in a study of Graves' ophthalmopathy and Graves' hyperthyroidism. TCRdb analysed the multiplex PCR reads with MiXCR anew, one entry per CDR3 protein. Among around 1,200,000 distinct CDR3 sequences listed, about 36% were seen once. Sequencing was done on a sample of peripheral blood or thyroid tissue (not recorded which). The receptors were sampled from an adult man with Graves' hyperthyroidism. CDR3s include the opening cysteine and the closing phenylalanine or tryptophan. D genes are given only for firm matches. Clone size is shown for a subset of rows, as once, few, many or a class of expanded clone.

CDR3 DNA	CDR3 protein	D gene	clone size	J gene	V gene
TGTGCCAGCAGTTTACGGGGAGGGAGGGCCCTCCACTTT	CASSLRGGRALHF	NA	few	TRBJ1-6	TRBV28
TGTGCCAGCAGCTTGCCGGGCCTCGGAACCTATGGCTACACCTTC	CASSLPGLGTYGYTF	NA	NA	TRBJ1-2	TRBV5-6
TGTGCCTGGTCTTTAAGTAGATATAATGAAAAACTGTTTTTT	CAWSLSRYNEKLFF	NA	NA	TRBJ1-4	TRBV30
TGTGCCAGCAGCTCTAGACAGGAATATTCTGAATCTTTCTTT	CASSSRQEYSESFF	NA	NA	TRBJ1-1	TRBV7-9
TGTGCCAGCAGCGTGGGACTAGCGGGGGGCGGGCATCAAGAGACCCAGTACTTC	CASSVGLAGGGHQETQYF	TRBD2	NA	TRBJ2-5	TRBV9
TGTGCCAGCAGCAAACAGGGGGCTGGTCAGCCCCAGCATTTT	CASSKQGAGQPQHF	TRBD1	many	TRBJ1-5	TRBV7-2
TGTGCCAGCAGCTCGCCGGGAACGAACACTGAAGCTTTCTTT	CASSSPGTNTEAFF	NA	NA	TRBJ1-1	TRBV12-3/TRBV12-4
TGTGCCATCAGTGATTATGCTCTACGCAGCGACACCCAGTACTTC	CAISDYALRSDTQYF	NA	many	TRBJ2-5	TRBV10-3
TGCAGCGTTGAAACACAGAGCACGGGGGAGCTGTTTTTT	CSVETQSTGELFF	NA	NA	TRBJ2-2	TRBV29-1
TGTGCCACCCAAGGGTCCTATAATTCACCCCTCCACTTT	CATQGSYNSPLHF	NA	few	TRBJ1-6	TRBV7-9